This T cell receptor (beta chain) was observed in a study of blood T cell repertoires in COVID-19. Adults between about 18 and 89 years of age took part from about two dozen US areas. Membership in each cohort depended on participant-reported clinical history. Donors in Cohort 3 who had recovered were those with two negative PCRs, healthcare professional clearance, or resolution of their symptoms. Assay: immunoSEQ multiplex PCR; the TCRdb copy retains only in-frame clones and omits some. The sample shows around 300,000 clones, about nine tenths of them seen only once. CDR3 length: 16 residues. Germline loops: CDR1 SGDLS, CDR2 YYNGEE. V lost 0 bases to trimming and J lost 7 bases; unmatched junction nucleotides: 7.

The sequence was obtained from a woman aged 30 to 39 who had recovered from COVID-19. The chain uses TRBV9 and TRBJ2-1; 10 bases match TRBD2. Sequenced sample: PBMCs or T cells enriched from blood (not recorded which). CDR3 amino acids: CASSVVRLAGVNEQFF. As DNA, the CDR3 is TGTGCCAGCAGCGTAGTGCGGCTAGCGGGAGTAAATGAGCAGTTCTTC.